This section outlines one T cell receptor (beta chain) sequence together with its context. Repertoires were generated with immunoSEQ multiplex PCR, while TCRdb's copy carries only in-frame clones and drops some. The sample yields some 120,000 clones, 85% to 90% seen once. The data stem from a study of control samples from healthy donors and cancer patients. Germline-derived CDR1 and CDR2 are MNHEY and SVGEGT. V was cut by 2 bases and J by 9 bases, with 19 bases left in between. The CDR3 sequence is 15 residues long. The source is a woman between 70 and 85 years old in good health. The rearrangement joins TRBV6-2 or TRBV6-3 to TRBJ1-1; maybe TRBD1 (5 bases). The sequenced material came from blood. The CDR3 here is CASSYHNIGQGKAFF. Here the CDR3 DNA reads TGTGCCAGCAGTTACCACAATATCGGGCAGGGAAAAGCTTTCTTT.